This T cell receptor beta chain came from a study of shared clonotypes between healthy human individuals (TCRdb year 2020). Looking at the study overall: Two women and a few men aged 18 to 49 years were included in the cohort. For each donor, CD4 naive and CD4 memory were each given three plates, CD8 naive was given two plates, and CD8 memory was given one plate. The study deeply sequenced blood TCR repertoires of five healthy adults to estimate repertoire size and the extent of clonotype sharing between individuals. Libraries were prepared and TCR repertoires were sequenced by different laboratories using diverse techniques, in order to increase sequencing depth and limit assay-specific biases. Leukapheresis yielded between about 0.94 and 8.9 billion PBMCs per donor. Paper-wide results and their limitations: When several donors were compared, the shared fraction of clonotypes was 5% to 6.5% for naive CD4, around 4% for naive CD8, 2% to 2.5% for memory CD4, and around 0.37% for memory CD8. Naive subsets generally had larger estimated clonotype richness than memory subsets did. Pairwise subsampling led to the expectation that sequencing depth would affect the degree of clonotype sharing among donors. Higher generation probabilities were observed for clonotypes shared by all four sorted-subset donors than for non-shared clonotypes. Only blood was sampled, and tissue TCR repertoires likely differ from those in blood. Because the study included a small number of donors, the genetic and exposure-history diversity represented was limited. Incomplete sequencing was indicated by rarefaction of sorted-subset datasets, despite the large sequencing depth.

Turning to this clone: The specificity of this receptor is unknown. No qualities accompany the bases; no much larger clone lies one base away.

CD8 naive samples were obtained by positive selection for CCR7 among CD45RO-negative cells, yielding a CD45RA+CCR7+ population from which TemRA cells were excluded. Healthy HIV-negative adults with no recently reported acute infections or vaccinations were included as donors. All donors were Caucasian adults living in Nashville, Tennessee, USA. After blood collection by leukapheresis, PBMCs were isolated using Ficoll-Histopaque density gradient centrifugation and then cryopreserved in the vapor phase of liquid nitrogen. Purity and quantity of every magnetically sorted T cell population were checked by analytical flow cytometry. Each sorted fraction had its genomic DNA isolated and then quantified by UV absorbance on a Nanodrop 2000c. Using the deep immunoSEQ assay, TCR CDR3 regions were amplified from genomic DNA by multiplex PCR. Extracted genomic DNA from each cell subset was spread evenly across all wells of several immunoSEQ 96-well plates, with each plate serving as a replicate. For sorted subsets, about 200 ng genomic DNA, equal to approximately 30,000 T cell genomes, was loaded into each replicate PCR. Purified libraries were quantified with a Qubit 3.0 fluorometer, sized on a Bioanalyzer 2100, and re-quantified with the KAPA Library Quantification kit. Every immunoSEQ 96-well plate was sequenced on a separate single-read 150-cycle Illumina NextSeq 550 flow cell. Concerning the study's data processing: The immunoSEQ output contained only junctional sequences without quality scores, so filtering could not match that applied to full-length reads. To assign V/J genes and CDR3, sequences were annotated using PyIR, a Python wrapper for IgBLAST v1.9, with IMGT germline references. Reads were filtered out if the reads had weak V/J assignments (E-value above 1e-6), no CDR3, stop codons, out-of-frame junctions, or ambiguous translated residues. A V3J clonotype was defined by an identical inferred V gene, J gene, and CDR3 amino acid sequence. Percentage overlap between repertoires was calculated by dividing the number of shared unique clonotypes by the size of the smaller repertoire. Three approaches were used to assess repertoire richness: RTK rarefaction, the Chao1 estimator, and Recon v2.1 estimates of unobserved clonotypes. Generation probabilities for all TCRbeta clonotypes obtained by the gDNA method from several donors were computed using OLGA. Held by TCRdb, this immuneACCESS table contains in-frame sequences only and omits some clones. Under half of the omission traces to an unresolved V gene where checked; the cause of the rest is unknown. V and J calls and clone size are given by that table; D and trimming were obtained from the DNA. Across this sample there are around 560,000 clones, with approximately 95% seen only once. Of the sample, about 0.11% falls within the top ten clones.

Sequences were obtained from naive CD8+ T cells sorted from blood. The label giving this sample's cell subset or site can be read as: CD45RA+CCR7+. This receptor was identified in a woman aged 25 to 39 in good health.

Read as DNA, the sequence is TGTGCCAGCAGCTTAGCGCCAGTTCCAGAGGGGTATGGCTACACCTTC. This codes for CASSLAPVPEGYGYTF. The chain is made from TRBV13 and TRBJ1-2; TRBD1 is a possible D gene, resting on 5 matching bases. Deletion took 1 base off V and 5 bases off J, with a span of 17 bases between the germline ends. From the cysteine up to the phenylalanine, the CDR3 has a length of 16 residues. Just CDR3 DNA is preserved here, 48 bases in frame from base 1. CDR1 PRHDT and CDR2 FYEKMQ were looked up in the germline V gene (reference sequence).